This T cell receptor beta chain is from a study of shared clonotypes between healthy human individuals. Germline V gives CDR1 SQVTM, CDR2 ANQGSEA. J was trimmed by 0 bases and V by 7 bases; bases with no gene match: 6. The CDR3 is 14 residues long. As defined, naive CD8 cells were CD45RO-negative and positively selected for CCR7, with terminally differentiated effector memory CD45RA+ cells excluded. The donor population consisted of healthy HIV-negative adults with no recent acute infections or vaccinations. The protocol was immunoSEQ multiplex PCR, while the TCRdb copy is restricted to in-frame clones and leaves out a portion. Counted here are under 850,000 clones, 80% to 95% occurring once; the ten biggest clones make up around 24%.

The sequence was obtained from a man younger than 40 in good health. The V gene is TRBV29-1, the J gene TRBJ2-1; 7 positions agree with TRBD1. Material: naive CD8+ T cells sorted from blood. The CDR3 nucleotides read TGCAGCGGGGACAGCCAGACCTCCTACAATGAGCAGTTCTTC. Translating gives CSGDSQTSYNEQFF.